This T cell receptor beta chain came from a study of monozygotic twins with inflammatory bowel disease. Findings and caveats of the study: Distinguishing T cell subtypes was not possible.

In regard to this clonotype: The antigen remains undetermined.

Each donor gave roughly 2.5 ml of peripheral blood. From the 5' RACE reads, TCRdb lists one entry per CDR3 protein and no DNA. The sample data list tens of thousands of distinct CDR3 sequences. This CDR3 is built from 16 residues. Germline values: CDR1 SGHRS, CDR2 YFSETQ. The material sequenced was blood. The clonotype was recovered from a human donor with ulcerative colitis or Crohn's disease, or a healthy co-twin of an affected twin (not recorded which). The V and J genes are TRBV5-1 and TRBJ1-6. The CDR3 protein is CASSRDRRAYNSPLHF.